This note documents a single T cell receptor beta chain sequence. Its antigen specificity is not known. No clone much larger than this one lies a single base away; base qualities are absent. Instrument on record: Illumina HiSeq 1500. The raw public data were reprocessed by TCRdb itself: fastp quality trimming at Q25, MiXCR clonotype calling, in-frame beta chains only. Here each entry gathers all rows of one CDR3 protein and keeps the most common genes and DNA. This sample holds about 920,000 distinct CDR3 sequences; around 30% were observed only once. The ten largest clones represent more than 13% of the sample. V sheds 4 bases and J sheds 7 bases, leaving 16 bases between their ends. The CDR3 spans 14 residues, from the cysteine through the phenylalanine. The CDR3 DNA has 42 bases and is translated from base 1. Reading the germline V gene (reference sequence) gives CDR1 MNHEY and CDR2 SMNVEV. What this sample's treatment or condition label stands for: in vitro stimulation with specific CMV peptide epitopes to enrich CMV-specific T cells.

The sample comes from a study of T cell repertoires in cytomegalovirus infection (dated by TCRdb to the late 2010s). Regarding the complete study: Peptide stimulations targeted recently identified HLA-C-restricted CMV epitopes, whose presentation resists viral immunomodulation, together with well-studied HLA-B-restricted epitopes. Donor HLA type was relevant to the analysis, as public TCR beta signatures indicated carriage of CMV infection together with the matching HLA type. What the study reported, not specific to this receptor: The ex vivo response was dominated by HLA-C-restricted CMV-specific TCR beta clonotypes, and the single most frequent clonotype in two of eight donors was supplied by these HLA-C-restricted clonotypes. In both this cohort and an independent approximately 400-donor cohort, the cumulative frequency of public TCR beta family members distinguished carriers of CMV infection plus the relevant HLA type.

The TCR sequence derives from a human donor in good health (CMV status not recorded). Some clones in this sample may be carry-over from other donors' samples. The sequencing used cultured CD8+ T cells from PBMCs, collected from culture after CMV antigen stimulation. In this chain, TRBV27 is recombined with TRBJ1-1, and TRBD1 may be the D gene, going by 5 matching bases. The sequenced DNA is TGTGCCAGCAGTTCCCGGGGGAGGGAGGATGAAGCTTTCTTT. It translates to CASSSRGREDEAFF.